There are many counts of the clone carrying this T cell receptor beta chain. The data were obtained in a study of T-cell reconstitution after alpha-beta-depleted transplantation in children. Using unique molecular identifiers, the investigators prepared the TCRbeta library. TCRdb independently ran MiXCR on the PCR reads; one entry per CDR3 protein. Counted here are 70,000 to 95,000 distinct CDR3 sequences, around a sixth occurring once; the ten biggest clones make up about 18%. The CDR3 spans 13 residues. V lost 6 bases and J 13 bases, leaving 19 bases between the germline ends. Per the germline V gene, CDR1 is DFQATT and CDR2 is SNEGSKA (reference sequence).

The material was PBMCs, mostly from graft donor cells, obtained 180 days after TCRalphabeta/CD19-depleted stem cell transplant. The receptor comes from a male patient aged 2 to 10 who had a stem cell transplant for acute lymphoblastic leukemia, so the T cells may come from the graft donor. This sequence joins TRBV20-1 and TRBJ1-6; tentative D call: TRBD1 (6 bases). CDR3 bases: TGCAGTGCGCCGGCCGGACAGCCCGTTCCCCTCCACTTT. This translates into CSAPAGQPVPLHF.